The T cell receptor beta chain under discussion was sequenced for a study of early T cells in non-severe SARS-CoV-2 infection. In TCRdb, the 5' RACE reads were re-called with MiXCR into one record per CDR3 protein. Of around 82,000 distinct CDR3 sequences in the sample, around 11% were seen once. V dropped 1 base and J dropped 4; count of bases not matched to a gene: 5. CDR1 LGHNA and CDR2 YSLEER come from the germline V gene. This CDR3 contains 15 residues. This chain links TRBV4-3 with TRBJ2-7, with 9 nucleotides matching TRBD2. The sample taken for sequencing was whole blood. This clonotype was sampled from an adult who was a healthcare worker with PCR-confirmed SARS-CoV-2 infection or an uninfected control (not recorded which). CDR3 protein: CASSQGLAGRYEQYF. The CDR3 coding sequence is TGCGCCAGCAGCCAAGGGCTAGCGGGGAGGTACGAGCAGTACTTC.